The sequence of this T cell receptor beta chain was determined in a study of blood T cell repertoires in COVID-19. On the study more broadly: Italy, Spain and the United States were the sources of the convalescent and acute COVID-19 samples. PBMCs, B-cell-depleted T cells, or T cells were the source of the cDNA or gDNA that made up the material.

The CDR3 loop spans 18 amino acids. CDR1 is GTSNPN and CDR2 is SVGIG in the germline V gene (reference sequence). After removal of 5 bases from V and 1 base from J, the junction contained 10 bases not matched to a gene. TCRdb keeps only in-frame clones here, not all; method: immunoSEQ multiplex PCR. Among over 15,000 clones listed, roughly 80% were seen once. The clonotype originates from a man in his 70s with active or convalescent COVID-19. V usage is TRBV30 and J usage is TRBJ2-1, with 14 positions matching TRBD2. Sequencing used peripheral blood. CDR3 sequence reads: CAWAITTSGRGSYNEQFF. The DNA of the CDR3 is TGTGCCTGGGCTATAACGACTAGCGGGAGGGGGTCCTACAATGAGCAGTTCTTC.